This T cell receptor (beta chain) came from a study of cytomegalovirus exposure and HLA in healthy donors. This clone was detected a few times. This CDR3 comprises 13 residues. The germline V and J ends were trimmed by 1 base and 1 base, with 4 bases remaining between them. The germline CDR1 and CDR2 sequences are SGHDT and YYEEEE. PCR used 60 Vbeta primers and 13 Jbeta primers. Clones were sequenced by immunoSEQ multiplex PCR, and TCRdb holds only the in-frame ones, with some missing. In the table there are roughly 200,000 clones, more than 65% of which are singletons. V usage is TRBV5-6 and J usage is TRBJ2-3; no clear D. The sample taken for sequencing was PBMCs. This receptor was identified in a girl aged 5-17 years in good health and CMV-seropositive. CDR3 loop: CASSLSGTDTQYF. CDR3 bases: TGTGCCAGCAGCTTGTCGGGCACAGATACGCAGTATTTT.